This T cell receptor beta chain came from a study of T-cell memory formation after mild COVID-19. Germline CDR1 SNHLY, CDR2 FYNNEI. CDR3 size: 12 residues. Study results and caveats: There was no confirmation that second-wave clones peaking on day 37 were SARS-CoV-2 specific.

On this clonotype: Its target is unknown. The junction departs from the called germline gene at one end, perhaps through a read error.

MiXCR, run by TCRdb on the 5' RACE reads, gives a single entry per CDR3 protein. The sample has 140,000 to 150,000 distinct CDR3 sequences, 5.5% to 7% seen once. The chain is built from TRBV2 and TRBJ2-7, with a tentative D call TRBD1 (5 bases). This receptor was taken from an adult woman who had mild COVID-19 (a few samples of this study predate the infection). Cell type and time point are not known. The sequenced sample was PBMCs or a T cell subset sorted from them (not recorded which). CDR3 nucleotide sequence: TGTGCCAGCAGTCGTTCAGGGATAGGTCCTTTATTC. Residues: CASSRSGIGPLF.